This T cell receptor (beta chain) was recorded in a study of cytomegalovirus exposure and HLA in healthy donors. This CDR3 spans 17 amino acids. V was cut by 1 base and J by 4 bases, with 20 bases left in between. Germline V gene sequence: CDR1 SGHRS, CDR2 YFSETQ. Both 60 Vbeta primers and 13 Jbeta primers went into the PCR. This table comes from immunoSEQ multiplex PCR, and its TCRdb copy is limited to in-frame clones, with some not included. Here the sample spans approximately 130,000 clones, around 77% being singletons. The rearrangement links TRBV5-1 to TRBJ1-2; D may be TRBD1 (6 bases). The clonotype was recovered from a young man in good health and CMV-seropositive. Sample: PBMCs. CDR3 in amino acids: CASSLTGTNTKGYGYTF. In DNA, the CDR3 is TGCGCCAGCAGCTTGACCGGGACAAATACGAAAGGCTATGGCTACACCTTC. The entire variable domain, with the rest obtained from reference TRBV5-1 and TRBJ1-2, is as follows: KAGVTQTPRYLIKTRGQQVTLSCSPISGHRSVSWYQQTPGQGLQFLFEYFSETQRNKGNFPGRFSGRQFSNSRSEMNVSTLELGDSALYLCASSLTGTNTKGYGYTFGSGTRLTVV.